The 27 T cell receptor beta chains listed next were all sequenced from one sample in a study of T cell repertoires in cytomegalovirus infection. TCRdb redid the calling of the reads with MiXCR, one entry per CDR3 protein. The table shows 250,000 to 300,000 distinct CDR3 sequences, with about 25% occurring only once. Sequencing input: PBMCs. These receptors came from a human donor in good health (CMV status not recorded). Some clones in this sample may be carry-over from other donors' samples.

The CDR3 spells CSVDWGQGEGSTQYF. In DNA form, the CDR3 reads TGCAGCGTTGATTGGGGGCAGGGAGAAGGTTCTACGCAGTATTTT. The gene calls are TRBV29-1 and TRBJ2-3, with D maybe TRBD1 (6 bases). Looked up from germline, CDR1 is SQVTM and CDR2 is ANQGSEA. The CDR3 spans 15 residues. V lost 3 bases and J 8 bases, leaving 21 bases between the germline ends.

The chain carries TRBV4-1 and TRBJ1-1; TRBD1 agrees at 10 bases. CDR3 length equals 14 residues. Germline V gives CDR1 MGHRA, CDR2 YSYEKL. Trimming removed 4 bases from V and 5 bases from J; junction bases left unmatched: 4. Here the CDR3 reads CASSLWDRGTEAFF. In DNA, the CDR3 is TGCGCCAGCAGCCTATGGGACAGGGGAACTGAAGCTTTCTTT.

This clonotype was seen a handful of times. The rearrangement uses TRBV6-5 and TRBJ1-2, with 7 positions matching TRBD1. This CDR3 comprises 13 residues. V was pared by 6 bases and J by 4 bases, with 5 bases of the junction left unmatched. Germline V gene data show CDR1 as MNHEY and CDR2 as SVGAGI. The DNA of the CDR3 is TGTGCCAGCAGATCCACAGGGGTCTATGGCTACACCTTC. This encodes CASRSTGVYGYTF.

There are many counts of this clonotype. This chain links TRBV28 with TRBJ2-2; 10 bases are a match to TRBD1. The CDR3 length is 21 residues. The V gene end was trimmed by 6 bases and the J gene end by 3 bases; junction bases not matched to a gene: 22. CDR1 is MDHEN, CDR2 SYDVKM, per germline. Here the CDR3 reads CASSRFPGQGTPEGDTGELFF. In DNA form, the CDR3 reads TGTGCCAGCAGCCGGTTCCCGGGACAGGGGACCCCTGAGGGAGACACCGGGGAGCTGTTTTTT.

This clonotype was picked up one time. CDR3 nucleotides: TGTGCCACCAGTGCGACAAGCGGGAGTAGTTACAATGAGCAGTTCTTC. It encodes CATSATSGSSYNEQFF. J is TRBJ2-1 and V is TRBV24-1; 8 positions agree with TRBD2. The germline V gene encodes CDR1 KGHDR and CDR2 SFDVKD. The V gene end was trimmed by 5 bases and the J gene end by 4 bases; junction bases not matched to a gene: 9. The CDR3 is 16 residues long.

The CDR3 DNA follows: TGCAGTGCTGTGGGGGAGGGCCCCTACGAGCAGTACTTC. Translated, it gives CSAVGEGPYEQYF. This sequence joins TRBV20-1 and TRBJ2-7; 7 bases fit TRBD2. V gave up 5 bases and J gave up 2 bases; unmatched junction bases: 6. Germline V gene data show CDR1 as DFQATT and CDR2 as SNEGSKA (reference sequence). The CDR3 length is 13 residues.

The V call is TRBV6-2 or TRBV6-3, the J call TRBJ1-5, with 8 bases aligning to TRBD1. CDR1 and CDR2 from the germline V gene are MNHEY and SVGEGT. The CDR3 has 16 residues. J lost 3 bases, V lost 2 bases, and 6 bases had no gene match. CDR3: CASSYRSGQDNQPQHF. CDR3 DNA: TGTGCCAGCAGTTACCGATCGGGACAGGACAATCAGCCCCAGCATTTT.

This clonotype was seen ten or more times. The gene calls are TRBV11-2 and TRBJ2-7, with a tentative D call TRBD1 (6 bases). In germline, CDR1 is SGHAT, CDR2 FQNNGV. The CDR3 covers 14 residues. V was pared by 5 bases and J by 4 bases, with 15 bases between. The CDR3 nucleotides are TGTGCCAGCAGCGGGGACACAGGGATATACGAGCAGTACTTC. Translating gives CASSGDTGIYEQYF.

This chain links TRBV28 with TRBJ2-2; a weak D match, TRBD2 (7 bases). V dropped 5 bases and J dropped 4 bases, with 14 bases sitting between them. This CDR3 region has 15 residues. CDR1 and CDR2 (germline): MDHEN, SYDVKM. CDR3 DNA: TGTGCCAGCAGTACCAGACGGGGGGCCACCGGGGAGCTGTTTTTT. Protein: CASSTRRGATGELFF.

This clonotype was detected ten times or more. This chain joins TRBV19 and TRBJ2-1, with TRBD2 matching over 10 bases. Germline CDR1 is LNHDA and CDR2 is SQIVND (reference sequence). V lost 7 bases to trimming and J lost 5 bases; unmatched junction nucleotides: 8. The CDR3 is 15 amino acids. The CDR3 here is CASTVLAGFNNEQFF. The CDR3 nucleotides are TGTGCCAGTACCGTACTAGCGGGATTCAACAATGAGCAGTTCTTC.

This clonotype was recorded a few times. The CDR3 DNA follows: TGTGCCAGCAGCTTAAAGGCAGGAGCGACCACTGAAGCTTTCTTT. Amino acid sequence: CASSLKAGATTEAFF. This chain links TRBV7-3 with TRBJ1-1; D call uncertain. Germline assignment: CDR1 SGHTA and CDR2 FQGTGA. The CDR3 contains 15 residues. Between the trimmed V and J ends, which lost 1 base and 4 bases, there was a span of 13 bases.

This clonotype was observed a few times. The chain joins TRBV5-1 to TRBJ2-3; possibly TRBD2 for D (7 bases). The CDR3 is 14 residues long. Between the trimmed V and J ends, which lost 0 bases and 4 bases, there was a span of 9 bases. Germline values: CDR1 SGHRS, CDR2 YFSETQ. The CDR3 reads CASSLEGGPDTQYF. In DNA form, the CDR3 reads TGCGCCAGCAGCTTGGAGGGGGGGCCAGATACGCAGTATTTT.

This clonotype was recorded a few times. Here the CDR3 DNA reads TGTGCCAGCAGCCCTGGGGGGGACAACCGGTACTTC. Translated: CASSPGGDNRYF. This chain connects TRBV12-3 or TRBV12-4 to TRBJ2-7; maybe TRBD2 (7 bases). Trimming stripped 6 bases from V and 12 bases from J, with 18 bases between. This CDR3 contains 12 residues.

V and J are TRBV5-6 and TRBJ2-7; D is unclear. Germline CDR1 reads SGHDT; CDR2 reads YYEEEE. Trimming took 4 bases from V and 6 from J, leaving 14 bases between them. The CDR3 consists of 13 residues. CDR3 nucleotides: TGTGCCAGCAGCCTAAGGACCTATACCGAGCAGTACTTC. It is translated as CASSLRTYTEQYF.

The table lists this clonotype with many counts. This rearrangement joins TRBV7-2 to TRBJ2-1; TRBD2 aligns across 8 bases. V shed 5 bases, J shed 7 bases, and the junction held 7 bases outside the gene matches. CDR3 length equals 14 residues. Germline V gene lookup returns CDR1 SGHTA and CDR2 FQGNSA. In DNA form, the CDR3 reads TGTGCCAGCAGCGGCCCCGGGACTAGTAATGAGCAGTTCTTC. It is translated as CASSGPGTSNEQFF.

This clonotype was seen repeatedly, ten times or more. J is TRBJ2-1 and V is TRBV7-2, with D unresolved. Trimming stripped 1 base from V and 3 bases from J, with 10 bases between. Germline V gene lookup returns CDR1 SGHTA and CDR2 FQGNSA. The CDR3 loop spans 15 amino acids. The CDR3 nucleotides read TGTGCCAGCAGCTTAGGGCCCAGGAACTACAATGAGCAGTTCTTC. Protein: CASSLGPRNYNEQFF. Filled out from reference TRBV7-2 and TRBJ2-1, the complete variable domain reads GAGVSQSPSNKVTEKGKDVELRCDPISGHTALYWYRQSLGQGLEFLIYFQGNSAPDKSGLPSDRFSAERTGGSVSTLTIQRTQQEDSAVYLCASSLGPRNYNEQFFGPGTRLTVL.

The V call is TRBV20-1, the J call TRBJ2-3; 9 bases map to TRBD1. The J segment lost 2 bases and the V segment lost 5 bases, leaving 5 bases of the junction unmatched. This CDR3 has 14 residues. CDR1 DFQATT and CDR2 SNEGSKA come from the germline V gene (reference sequence). The CDR3 bases are TGCAGTGCTCCCCGGGACAGGGTCACAGATACGCAGTATTTT. It codes for CSAPRDRVTDTQYF.

At least ten counts were recorded for this clonotype. The chain couples TRBV7-8 to TRBJ2-7; D is perhaps TRBD2 (6 bases). Trimming stripped 5 bases from V and 7 bases from J, with 18 bases between. The CDR3 sequence is 14 residues long. In germline, CDR1 is SGHVS, CDR2 FQNEAQ. CDR3 nucleotides: TGTGCCAGCAGCCCCCTAGCGTACCCTAGAGAGCAGTACTTC. It encodes CASSPLAYPREQYF.

The chain is built from TRBV5-4 and TRBJ2-3; a weak D match, TRBD1 (6 bases). This CDR3 has 16 residues. The V and J ends lost 0 bases and 4 bases respectively, with 15 bases between them. Germline V gene data show CDR1 as SGHNT and CDR2 as YYREEE (reference sequence). In nucleotides, the CDR3 is TGTGCCAGCAGCTTGGACCTGCAGGGGAGCCCAGATACGCAGTATTTT. Protein: CASSLDLQGSPDTQYF.

The chain joins TRBV12-3 or TRBV12-4 to TRBJ1-5, with 9 bases identical to TRBD1. This CDR3 spans 16 amino acids. V was pared by 6 bases and J by 5 bases, with 11 bases of the junction left unmatched. The CDR3 sequence: CASSPSNRGRDQPQHF. DNA for the CDR3: TGTGCCAGCAGCCCATCGAACAGGGGGCGCGATCAGCCCCAGCATTTT.

The gene calls are TRBV2 and TRBJ1-2, with 8 bases aligning to TRBD1. In germline, CDR1 is SNHLY, CDR2 FYNNEI. This CDR3 has 13 residues. The junction had 4 bases not matched to a gene; V was cut back by 6 bases and J by 4 bases. The CDR3 spells CASRDRGPYGYTF. In DNA, the CDR3 is TGTGCCAGCAGAGACAGGGGACCCTATGGCTACACCTTC.

The chain recombines TRBV7-2 with TRBJ1-1; unclear D gene. Germline V gene sequence: CDR1 SGHTA, CDR2 FQGNSA. Trimming cost V 4 bases and J 2 bases, with 8 bases left between them. This CDR3 has 13 amino acids. CDR3 residues: CASSSHRNTEAFF. CDR3 DNA: TGTGCCAGCAGCTCCCACAGAAACACTGAAGCTTTCTTT. Based on the CDR3 plus reference TRBV7-2 and TRBJ1-1, the full variable domain is GAGVSQSPSNKVTEKGKDVELRCDPISGHTALYWYRQSLGQGLEFLIYFQGNSAPDKSGLPSDRFSAERTGGSVSTLTIQRTQQEDSAVYLCASSSHRNTEAFFGQGTRLTVV.

In this sample, this clonotype turned up a few times. CDR3 DNA: TGTGCCAGCAGGGCCGGGACAGGGTTCGAAAAACTGTTTTTT. Residues: CASRAGTGFEKLFF. The chain couples TRBV28 to TRBJ1-4; 9 bases match TRBD1. The CDR3 totals 14 residues. V shed 6 bases and J 8 bases; nucleotides not matched to a gene: 7. CDR1 is MDHEN and CDR2 is SYDVKM in the germline V gene.

This clonotype occurred a few times. J is TRBJ2-2 and V is TRBV6-8; maybe TRBD1 (6 bases). Trimming pared 7 bases from V and 4 bases from J, leaving 10 bases between. The CDR3 length is 13 residues. CDR1 is MNHGY, CDR2 SAAAGT, per germline. The CDR3 DNA sequence: TGTGCCAGCAAGGACAGTCGCACCGGGGAGCTGTTTTTT. Translation: CASKDSRTGELFF.

The chain combines TRBV28 with TRBJ1-5; 7 bases are shared with TRBD1. The V segment lost 6 bases and the J segment 1 base; nucleotides outside the gene matches: 6. The CDR3 totals 15 residues. Germline V lookup: CDR1 MDHEN, CDR2 SYDVKM. The CDR3, as DNA: TGTGCCAGCAGCATTCCGGGACAGAGCAATCAGCCCCAGCATTTT. This encodes CASSIPGQSNQPQHF.

J is TRBJ1-1 and V is TRBV20-1; D uncertain. The ends were cut back, 0 bases at V and 1 base at J, with 9 bases in the middle. CDR3 length: 14 amino acids. CDR1 is DFQATT and CDR2 is SNEGSKA in the germline V gene (reference sequence). The CDR3 bases are TGCAGTGCTAGAGAGGTGAAGGGGAACACTGAAGCTTTCTTT. Protein product: CSAREVKGNTEAFF.

The chain couples TRBV7-2 to TRBJ1-2; 7 bases fit TRBD1. The CDR3 consists of 12 residues. Germline V lookup: CDR1 SGHTA, CDR2 FQGNSA. J was trimmed by 7 bases and V by 5 bases; bases with no gene match: 4. The CDR3 region has the DNA TGTGCCAGCAGCCTACAGGGGAGTGGCTACACCTTC. Its protein product is CASSLQGSGYTF.